What follows are 5 T cell receptor beta chains derived from one specimen sequenced in a study of OX40 agonist ivuxolimab in advanced cancers. Profiled with immunoSEQ multiplex PCR; TCRdb holds only in-frame clones, not every one. The data contain approximately 62,000 clones, over 90% of them singletons. Sample: CD4+ or CD8+ T cells sorted from blood, taken in a trial of the OX40 agonist ivuxolimab. These receptors originate from an adult with an advanced solid tumor such as melanoma, head and neck, liver or kidney cancer.

This chain joins TRBV7-3 and TRBJ1-5; no definite D call. V was clipped by 4 bases and J by 4 bases, with 17 bases between them. This CDR3 is built from 16 residues. CDR1 and CDR2 (germline): SGHTA, FQGTGA. The CDR3 sequence is CASSSPVGEGNQPQHF. The CDR3 bases are TGTGCCAGCAGCTCCCCGGTTGGGGAGGGTAATCAGCCCCAGCATTTT.

The chain employs TRBV13 and TRBJ2-6, with D unclear. The V end was cut by 0 bases, the J end by 4 bases, with 10 bases between. This CDR3 has 16 amino acids. The germline V gene has CDR1 PRHDT and CDR2 FYEKMQ (reference sequence). The DNA for the CDR3 is TGTGCCAGCAGCTTAGGCCGGCAGGTGGGGGCCAACGTCCTGACTTTC. Translated, it gives CASSLGRQVGANVLTF.

The chain has TRBV5-6 and TRBJ1-1, with D maybe TRBD1 (6 bases). Trimming shortened V by 4 bases and J by 7 bases, and 14 bases separated the two germline ends. Per the germline V gene, CDR1 is SGHDT and CDR2 is YYEEEE. The CDR3 is 13 residues long. The CDR3 DNA follows: TGTGCCAGCAGCGTGACAGGCGAGGTTGAAGCTTTCTTT. Its translation is CASSVTGEVEAFF.

The J gene is TRBJ2-3, the V gene TRBV6-1; D perhaps matches TRBD2 (7 bases). Germline V gives CDR1 MNHNS, CDR2 SASEGT. The length of the CDR3 is 13 residues. Trimming cost V 6 bases and J 4 bases, with 11 bases left between them. The CDR3 DNA is TGTGCCAGCAGGGGGGGGCCCGCAGATACGCAGTATTTT. Amino acids: CASRGGPADTQYF.

The chain carries TRBV4-2 and TRBJ1-1; D uncertain. The CDR3 runs 15 residues. Per the germline V gene, CDR1 is LGHNA and CDR2 is YNFKEQ. The V end lost 0 bases, the J end lost 5 bases, and 13 bases lay between the germline ends. As DNA, the CDR3 is TGTGCCAGCAGCCAAGAAGCGGCTCAAACTACTGAAGCTTTCTTT. It is translated as CASSQEAAQTTEAFF.